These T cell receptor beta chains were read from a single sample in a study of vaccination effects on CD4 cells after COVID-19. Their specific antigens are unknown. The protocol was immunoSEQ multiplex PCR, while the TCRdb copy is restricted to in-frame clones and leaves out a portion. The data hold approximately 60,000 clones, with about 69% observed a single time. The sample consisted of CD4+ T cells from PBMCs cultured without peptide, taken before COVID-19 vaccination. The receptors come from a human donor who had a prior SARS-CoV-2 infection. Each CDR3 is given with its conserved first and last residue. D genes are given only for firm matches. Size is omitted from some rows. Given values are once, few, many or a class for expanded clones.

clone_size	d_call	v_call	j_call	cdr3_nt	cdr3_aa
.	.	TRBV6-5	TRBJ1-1	TGTGCCAGCAGCTCCGGGACACTTGGGAACACTGAAGCTTTCTTT	CASSSGTLGNTEAFF
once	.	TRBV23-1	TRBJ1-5	TGCGCCAGCATCGGTGGGGGGGCCCTCAATCAGCCCCAGCATTTT	CASIGGGALNQPQHF
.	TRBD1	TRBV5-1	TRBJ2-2	TGCGCCAGCAGCTTGGACCCTCAGGGGGCGGACACCGGGGAGCTGTTTTTT	CASSLDPQGADTGELFF
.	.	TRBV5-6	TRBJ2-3	TGTGCCAGCAGCTTGGTCCTCTTAAGCCCTACAGATACGCAGTATTTT	CASSLVLLSPTDTQYF
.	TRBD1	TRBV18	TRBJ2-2	TGTGCCAGCTCACCTGTCAGGGGGCGTGACACCGGGGAGCTGTTTTTT	CASSPVRGRDTGELFF
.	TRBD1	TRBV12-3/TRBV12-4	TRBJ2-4	TGTGCCAGCAGTTACAGGGGGCACATTCAGTACTTC	CASSYRGHIQYF
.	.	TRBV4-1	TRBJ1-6	TGCGCCAGCAGCCAAGAAGAGACGGATTGGGGGAATTCACCCCTCCACTTT	CASSQEETDWGNSPLHF
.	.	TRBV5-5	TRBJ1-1	TGTGCCAGCAGCTTGGATCCGGGGGTCGGGGCTGAAGCTTTCTTT	CASSLDPGVGAEAFF
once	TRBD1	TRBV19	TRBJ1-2	TGTGCCAGTAGTCCCCGACAGGGGGCCGGTCAGGGCTACACCTTC	CASSPRQGAGQGYTF
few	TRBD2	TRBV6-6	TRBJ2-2	TGTGCCAGCAGTTACGCTAGCGGGAGGACCGGGGAGCTGTTTTTT	CASSYASGRTGELFF
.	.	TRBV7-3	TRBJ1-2	TGTGCCAGCAGCCAAACAGGAGAGAACTATGGCTACACCTTC	CASSQTGENYGYTF
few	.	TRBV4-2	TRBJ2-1	TGTGCCAGCAGCGCCCGGGACTACAATGAGCAGTTCTTC	CASSARDYNEQFF
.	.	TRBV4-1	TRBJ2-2	TGCGCCACCTCCAGGGCAGGGGTCGAGGGGGGGAACACCGGGGAGCTGTTTTTT	CATSRAGVEGGNTGELFF
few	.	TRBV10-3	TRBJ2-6	TGTGCCACAGTAGGGATCTCTGGGGCCAACGTCCTGACTTTC	CATVGISGANVLTF
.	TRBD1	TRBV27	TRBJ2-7	TGTGCCAGCAGTTTTGGCCCCCCCGGACAGGGTGGATACGAGCAGTACTTC	CASSFGPPGQGGYEQYF
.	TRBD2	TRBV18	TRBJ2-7	TGTGCCAGCTCACCCGCCAGCGGGAGTATTCACGAGCAGTACTTC	CASSPASGSIHEQYF
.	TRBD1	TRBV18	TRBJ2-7	TGTGCCAGCTCACCGGTGATTGGACAGGGCCACGAGCAGTACTTC	CASSPVIGQGHEQYF
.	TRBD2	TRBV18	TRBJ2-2	TGTGCCAGCTCACAAAATAGCGGGAAAAACACCGGGGAGCTGTTTTTT	CASSQNSGKNTGELFF
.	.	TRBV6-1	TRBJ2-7	TGTGCCAGCAGTGAATCCTACACCAAGACTGAGCAGTACTTC	CASSESYTKTEQYF
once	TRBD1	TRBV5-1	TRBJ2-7	TGCGCCAGCAGCCGATCTACCGGGACAGAAGCCTACGAGCAGTACTTC	CASSRSTGTEAYEQYF
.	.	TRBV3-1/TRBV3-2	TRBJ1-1	TGTGCCAGTGGGGGGTGGGACACTGAAGCTTTCTTT	CASGGWDTEAFF
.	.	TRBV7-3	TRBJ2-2	TGTGCCAGCAGCTTATCCGGGACCAGCACCGGGGAGCTGTTTTTT	CASSLSGTSTGELFF
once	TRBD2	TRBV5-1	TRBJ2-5	TGCGCCAGCAGCTTTAGGGGGCTAGCGGGGGGGCTCTTCTCTCTGAGCCAAGAGACCCAGTACTTC	CASSFRGLAGGLFSLSQETQYF
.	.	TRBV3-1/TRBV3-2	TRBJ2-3	TGTGCCAGCAGCCAAGACAGGACTTCTTTCCTTGATACGCAGTATTTT	CASSQDRTSFLDTQYF
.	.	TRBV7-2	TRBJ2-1	TGTGCCAGCAGCTTAGGGCCTAGCTACAATGAGCAGTTCTTC	CASSLGPSYNEQFF
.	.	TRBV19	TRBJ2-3	TGTGCCAGTAGTCCGGTATCACCATCTAGCACAGATACGCAGTATTTT	CASSPVSPSSTDTQYF
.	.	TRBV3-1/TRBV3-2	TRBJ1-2	TGTGCCAGCAGCCAACAGGGTTTGTATGGCTACACCTTC	CASSQQGLYGYTF
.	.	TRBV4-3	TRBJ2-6	TGCGCCAGCAGCCAAGGTGGCGCCTCTGGGGCCAACGTCCTGACTTTC	CASSQGGASGANVLTF
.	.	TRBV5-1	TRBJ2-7	TGCGCCAGCAGATTGGACGTTACCTTCTACGAGCAGTACTTC	CASRLDVTFYEQYF
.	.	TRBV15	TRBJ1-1	TGTGCCACCAGCAGAGATCAGCAGATGAACACTGAAGCTTTCTTT	CATSRDQQMNTEAFF
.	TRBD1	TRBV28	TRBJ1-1	TGTGCCAGCAGTTTAGGGGACAGGGGGAACACTGAAGCTTTCTTT	CASSLGDRGNTEAFF
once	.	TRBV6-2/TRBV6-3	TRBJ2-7	TGTGCCAGCAGTTACGGGGGAATCGAGCAGTACTTC	CASSYGGIEQYF
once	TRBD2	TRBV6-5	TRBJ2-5	TGTGCCAGCAGGCTAGCGGGAGTCGAGACCCAGTACTTC	CASRLAGVETQYF
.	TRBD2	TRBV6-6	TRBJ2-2	TGTGCCAGCACTCTCGGGGGGAAGGACGGGGAGCTGTTTTTT	CASTLGGKDGELFF
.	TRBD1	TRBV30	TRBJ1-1	TGTGCCTGGAGTGGGACAGGGAGCGCTGAAGCTTTCTTT	CAWSGTGSAEAFF